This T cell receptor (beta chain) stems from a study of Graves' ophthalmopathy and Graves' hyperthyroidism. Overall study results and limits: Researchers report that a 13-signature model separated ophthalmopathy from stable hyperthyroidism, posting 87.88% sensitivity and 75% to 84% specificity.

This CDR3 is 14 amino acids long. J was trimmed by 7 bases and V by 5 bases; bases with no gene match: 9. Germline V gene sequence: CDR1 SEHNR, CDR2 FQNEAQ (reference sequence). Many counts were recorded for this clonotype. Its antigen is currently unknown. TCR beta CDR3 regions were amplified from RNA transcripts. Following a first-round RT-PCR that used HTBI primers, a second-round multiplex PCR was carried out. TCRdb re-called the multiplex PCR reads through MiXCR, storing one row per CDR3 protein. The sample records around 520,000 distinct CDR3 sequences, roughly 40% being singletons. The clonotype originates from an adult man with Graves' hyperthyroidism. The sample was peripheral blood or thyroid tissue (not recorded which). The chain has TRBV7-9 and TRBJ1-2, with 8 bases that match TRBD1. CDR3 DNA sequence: TGTGCCAGCAGCGGACAGGACAGGGCAGGTGGCTACACCTTC. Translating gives CASSGQDRAGGYTF.